This T cell receptor (beta chain) was identified in a study of shared clonotypes between healthy human individuals. Findings and limits, study-wide: Relative to memory subsets, naive subsets generally showed larger estimated richness. The study sampled only blood, and tissue repertoires likely differ.

Caucasian adults residing in Nashville, Tennessee made up all the donors. Profiled with immunoSEQ multiplex PCR; TCRdb holds only in-frame clones, not every one. The data hold under 2.5 million clones, with 85% to 95% observed a single time. CDR3 length: 16 residues. Germline CDR1 SGHRS, CDR2 YFSETQ. Trimming removed 4 bases from V and 0 bases from J; junction bases left unmatched: 5. Of note for this clone: Its matching antigen is unknown.

The sample comprised naive CD4+ T cells from PBMCs. This sample's subset: CD45RA+ positively selected. The receptor was derived from a man younger than 35 in good health. Some clones in this sample may be carry-over from other donors' samples. This chain links TRBV5-1 with TRBJ2-5; 11 positions agree with TRBD2. CDR3 amino acids: CASSVTSGAYQETQYF. The CDR3 DNA reads TGCGCCAGCAGCGTGACTAGCGGGGCGTACCAAGAGACCCAGTACTTC.